Listed below are T cell receptor beta chains from one sample, sequenced in a study of T cells in Graves' hyperthyroidism and ophthalmopathy. MiXCR was run by TCRdb on the multiplex PCR reads, yielding one entry per CDR3 protein. The profile covers approximately 400,000 distinct CDR3 sequences, with 14% appearing a single time and 11% taken by the ten largest. The specimen sequenced was blood. The receptors come from a woman aged 55-70 years with Graves' hyperthyroidism. Each CDR3 is given with its conserved first and last residue. The order of the fields is V gene, clone size, J gene, D gene, CDR3 protein, CDR3 DNA. A D gene is named only where the DNA matches it firmly. Some rows have no size entry. The others give once, few or many, or a class for an expanded clone.

>TRBV3-1|many|TRBJ1-3|.
CASSQDRRPHSGNTIYF
TGTGCCAGCAGCCAAGACCGGCGACCGCACTCTGGAAACACCATATATTTT
>TRBV6-1|few|TRBJ1-3|.
CASSRTASGNTIYF
TGTGCCAGCAGTCGGACGGCCTCTGGAAACACCATATATTTT
>TRBV20-1|few|TRBJ2-1|TRBD2
CSARGGGLAVPSSYNEQFF
TGCAGTGCTAGAGGGGGGGGACTAGCGGTTCCTAGCTCCTACAATGAGCAGTTCTTC
>TRBV20-1|many|TRBJ2-3|TRBD2
CSARESGLAGVAQYF
TGCAGTGCTAGGGAATCGGGACTAGCGGGGGTCGCGCAGTATTTT
>TRBV30|few|TRBJ1-5|.
CAWEGGTRNQPQHF
TGTGCCTGGGAGGGGGGGACACGCAATCAGCCCCAGCATTTT
>TRBV18|few|TRBJ1-1|TRBD1
CASSVTGVGNTEAFF
TGTGCCAGTAGTGTCACAGGGGTGGGGAACACTGAAGCTTTCTTT
>TRBV30|.|TRBJ1-4|.
CAWSSAGMTNEKLFF
TGTGCCTGGAGTTCCGCCGGGATGACTAATGAAAAACTGTTTTTT
>TRBV7-9|many|TRBJ1-2|TRBD1
CASSGRQGGDLANGYTF
TGTGCCAGCAGCGGAAGACAGGGGGGCGACCTAGCCAATGGCTACACCTTC
>TRBV27|many|TRBJ2-2|.
CASSRQRAANTGELFF
TGTGCCAGCAGTCGCCAGCGGGCCGCGAACACCGGGGAGCTGTTTTTT
>TRBV7-8|.|TRBJ1-5|.
CASSLEGGASNQPQHF
TGTGCCAGCAGCTTAGAGGGGGGGGCGAGCAATCAGCCCCAGCATTTT
>TRBV18|.|TRBJ2-6|.
CASSPPVLAFGANVLTF
TGTGCCAGCTCACCACCGGTCCTAGCGTTTGGGGCCAACGTCCTGACTTTC
>TRBV4-1|.|TRBJ2-1|TRBD2
CASGGLARNEQFF
TGCGCCAGCGGGGGACTAGCGAGGAATGAGCAGTTCTTC
>TRBV5-1|many|TRBJ2-5|.
CASSLGGVQETQYF
TGCGCCAGCAGCTTGGGCGGGGTACAAGAGACCCAGTACTTC
>TRBV5-8|few|TRBJ2-5|.
CASSGMVGRTIQETQYF
TGTGCCAGCAGCGGGATGGTGGGACGGACTATCCAAGAGACCCAGTACTTC
>TRBV12-3/TRBV12-4|many|TRBJ2-2|.
CASRGLTNTGELFF
TGTGCCAGCAGGGGACTGACTAACACCGGGGAGCTGTTTTTT
>TRBV19|few|TRBJ1-4|.
CASRSGSEKLFF
TGTGCCAGTAGGTCGGGGAGTGAAAAACTGTTTTTT
>TRBV19|few|TRBJ1-1|.
CASSIGEGTEAFF
TGTGCCAGTAGTATAGGAGAAGGCACTGAAGCTTTCTTT
>TRBV28|many|TRBJ2-1|TRBD2
CASSLEGGAGGPVNEQFF
TGTGCCAGCAGTTTGGAAGGGGGAGCGGGAGGGCCTGTCAATGAGCAGTTCTTC
>TRBV2|.|TRBJ2-2|.
CASKPLMNTGELFF
TGTGCCAGCAAACCCTTAATGAACACCGGGGAGCTGTTTTTT
>TRBV6-1|many|TRBJ1-1|.
CASSRDWGSNTEAFF
TGTGCCAGCAGTCGAGACTGGGGGTCGAACACTGAAGCTTTCTTT
>TRBV15|many|TRBJ2-3|.
CATSRDRHLASDTQYF
TGTGCCACCAGCAGAGATCGTCATCTAGCGTCCGATACGCAGTATTTT
>TRBV18|.|TRBJ2-4|.
CASSFRRDKNIQYF
TGTGCCAGCTCATTCCGACGGGACAAAAACATTCAGTACTTC
>TRBV28|many|TRBJ1-2|.
CASSTGQLANYGYTF
TGTGCCAGCAGTACTGGACAATTAGCTAACTATGGCTACACCTTC
>TRBV12-5|many|TRBJ2-7|.
CASGLVPTPGPREYEQYF
TGTGCTAGTGGTTTGGTACCTACCCCGGGACCCCGAGAGTACGAGCAGTACTTC
>TRBV10-3|many|TRBJ1-1|.
CAISEWTWEAEAFF
TGTGCCATCAGTGAGTGGACTTGGGAGGCTGAAGCTTTCTTT
>TRBV11-3|many|TRBJ2-7|TRBD2
CASSPNSGRYEQYF
TGTGCCAGCAGCCCCAATAGCGGGAGATACGAGCAGTACTTC
>TRBV18|many|TRBJ2-7|TRBD2
CASSRGLAGVRYEQYF
TGTGCCAGCTCACGGGGACTAGCGGGAGTCCGCTACGAGCAGTACTTC
>TRBV2|many|TRBJ2-2|.
CATQPLANLDAGELFF
TGTGCCACCCAACCGCTAGCGAACCTCGATGCCGGGGAGCTGTTTTTT
>TRBV11-1|.|TRBJ2-1|TRBD2
CASSSAGTSGFRSYNEQFF
TGTGCCAGCAGCTCGGCCGGGACTAGCGGGTTCCGCTCCTACAATGAGCAGTTCTTC
>TRBV13|many|TRBJ2-7|TRBD2
CASSLASGTSFYEQYF
TGTGCCAGCAGCTTAGCGTCCGGGACTAGCTTTTACGAGCAGTACTTC
>TRBV6-1|many|TRBJ2-1|.
CASSPAQEQFF
TGTGCCAGCAGCCCCGCGCAAGAGCAGTTCTTC
>TRBV2|many|TRBJ2-1|TRBD2
CASSERGGGRRDEQFF
TGTGCCAGCAGTGAAAGGGGCGGCGGGAGGAGGGATGAGCAGTTCTTC
>TRBV4-1|few|TRBJ2-3|.
CASSQDPSDTQYF
TGCGCCAGCAGCCAGGACCCCTCAGATACGCAGTATTTT
>TRBV11-2|many|TRBJ2-3|.
CASSQIFGADTQYF
TGTGCCAGCAGTCAGATCTTTGGCGCAGATACGCAGTATTTT
>TRBV30|many|TRBJ1-5|TRBD1
CAWGGQGRQPQHF
TGTGCCTGGGGCGGACAGGGTCGGCAGCCCCAGCATTTT
>TRBV20-1|few|TRBJ2-5|.
CSARGTHQETQYF
TGCAGTGCCCGCGGGACTCACCAAGAGACCCAGTACTTC
>TRBV24-1|many|TRBJ1-1|TRBD1
CATSPGTGNTEAFF
TGTGCCACCAGTCCCGGGACAGGGAACACTGAAGCTTTCTTT
>TRBV7-9|.|TRBJ2-7|.
CASSWSGPPNPYEQYF
TGTGCCAGCAGCTGGTCGGGACCCCCGAACCCCTACGAGCAGTACTTC
>TRBV28|.|TRBJ2-7|.
CAWGTAPEQYF
TGTGCCTGGGGGACTGCGCCCGAGCAGTACTTC
>TRBV13|.|TRBJ2-7|.
CASSLIVSYEQYF
TGTGCCAGCAGCTTAATCGTCTCCTACGAGCAGTACTTC
>TRBV11-3|many|TRBJ2-6|.
CASTKGSVESGANVLTF
TGTGCCAGCACCAAGGGGAGTGTAGAATCTGGGGCCAACGTCCTGACTTTC
>TRBV20-1|many|TRBJ2-3|TRBD2
CSAPPGGGVRTDTQYF
TGCAGTGCCCCCCCGGGGGGAGGGGTGAGAACAGATACGCAGTATTTT
>TRBV20-1|many|TRBJ2-5|.
CSAHRPETQYF
TGCAGTGCTCACCGTCCGGAGACCCAGTACTTC
>TRBV18|many|TRBJ2-1|TRBD1
CASSPPGQGWSSYNEQFF
TGTGCCAGCTCACCTCCGGGACAGGGGTGGTCTTCCTACAATGAGCAGTTCTTC
>TRBV27|many|TRBJ2-2|TRBD2
CASSLSGGDTGELFF
TGTGCCAGCAGTTTGTCGGGAGGGGACACCGGGGAGCTGTTTTTT
>TRBV9|few|TRBJ2-1|.
CASSPTTLSGTEQFF
TGTGCCAGCAGCCCGACGACCCTGTCCGGGACTGAGCAGTTCTTC
>TRBV2|.|TRBJ2-7|TRBD2
CASSDIAGGGEQYF
TGTGCCAGCAGTGATATAGCGGGAGGTGGCGAGCAGTACTTC
>TRBV7-9|few|TRBJ1-2|.
CASSKEGVNYGYTF
TGTGCCAGCAGCAAAGAGGGGGTGAACTATGGCTACACCTTC
>TRBV18|.|TRBJ2-2|.
CASSPRERSTGELFF
TGTGCCAGCTCACCCAGGGAGAGGAGCACCGGGGAGCTGTTTTTT
>TRBV2|many|TRBJ2-5|TRBD1
CASGTGRETQYF
TGTGCCAGCGGGACAGGAAGGGAGACCCAGTACTTC
>TRBV20-1|.|TRBJ1-1|.
CSARYSTNTEAFF
TGCAGTGCTAGGTACTCCACGAACACTGAAGCTTTCTTT
>TRBV12-3/TRBV12-4|many|TRBJ1-2|TRBD1
CASSLEGQGAGYGYTF
TGTGCCAGCAGTTTAGAGGGACAGGGGGCTGGCTATGGCTACACCTTC
>TRBV28|many|TRBJ1-2|.
CASSSPGRGGYTF
TGTGCCAGCAGTTCCCCGGGACGAGGGGGCTACACCTTC
>TRBV5-1|many|TRBJ2-1|.
CASSFESGANSYNEQFF
TGCGCCAGCAGCTTCGAAAGTGGGGCGAACTCCTACAATGAGCAGTTCTTC
>TRBV6-5|.|TRBJ2-3|TRBD1
CASSYPQGGTQYF
TGTGCCAGCAGTTACCCACAGGGGGGTACGCAGTATTTT
>TRBV5-5|many|TRBJ1-2|.
CASSLDPGMEYGYTF
TGTGCCAGCAGCTTGGATCCAGGGATGGAATATGGCTACACCTTC
>TRBV19|.|TRBJ1-3|TRBD1
CASSQWAPGTGMPGNTIYF
TGTGCCAGTAGTCAATGGGCCCCCGGGACAGGGATGCCTGGAAACACCATATATTTT
>TRBV6-1|.|TRBJ2-1|.
CASTPGLVSYNEQFF
TGTGCCAGCACCCCGGGACTGGTCTCCTACAATGAGCAGTTCTTC
>TRBV2|many|TRBJ2-1|TRBD1
CASRDRVGDEQFF
TGTGCCAGCAGGGACAGGGTAGGCGATGAGCAGTTCTTC